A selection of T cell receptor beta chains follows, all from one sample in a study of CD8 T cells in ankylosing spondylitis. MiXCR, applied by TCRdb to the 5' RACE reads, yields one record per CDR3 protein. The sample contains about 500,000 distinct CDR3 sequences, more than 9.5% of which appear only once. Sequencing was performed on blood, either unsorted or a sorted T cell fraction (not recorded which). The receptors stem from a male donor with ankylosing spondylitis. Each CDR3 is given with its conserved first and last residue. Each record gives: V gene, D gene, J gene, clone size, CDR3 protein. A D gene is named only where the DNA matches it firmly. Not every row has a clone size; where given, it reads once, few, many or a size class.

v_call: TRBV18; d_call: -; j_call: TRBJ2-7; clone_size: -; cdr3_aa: CASSPPGAEQYF
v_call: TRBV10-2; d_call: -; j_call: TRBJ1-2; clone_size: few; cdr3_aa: CASSDQTPYGYTF
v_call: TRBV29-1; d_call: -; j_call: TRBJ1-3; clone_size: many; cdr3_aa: CSVEGHPDGGNTIYF
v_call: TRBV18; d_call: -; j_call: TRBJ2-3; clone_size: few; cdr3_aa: CASSPQGKGTDTQYF
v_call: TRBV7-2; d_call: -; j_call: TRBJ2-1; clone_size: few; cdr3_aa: CASSLDLAQYEQFF
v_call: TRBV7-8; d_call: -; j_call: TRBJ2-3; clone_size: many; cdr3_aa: CASSLGLLARGTDTQYF
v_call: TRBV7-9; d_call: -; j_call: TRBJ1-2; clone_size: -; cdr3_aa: CASSEAGRPNGYTF
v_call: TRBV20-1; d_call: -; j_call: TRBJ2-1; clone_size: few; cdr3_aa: CSARDRGLENEQFF
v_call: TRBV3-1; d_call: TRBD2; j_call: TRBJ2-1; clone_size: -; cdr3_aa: CASSQAKGLAGSYNEQFF
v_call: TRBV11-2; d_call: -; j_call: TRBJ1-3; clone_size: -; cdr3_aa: CASSLVPGQSSGNTIYF
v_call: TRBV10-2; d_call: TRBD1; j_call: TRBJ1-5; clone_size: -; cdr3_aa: CASSESTGSEQPQHF
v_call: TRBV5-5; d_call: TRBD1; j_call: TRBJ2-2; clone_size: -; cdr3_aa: CASTPDRDTGELFF
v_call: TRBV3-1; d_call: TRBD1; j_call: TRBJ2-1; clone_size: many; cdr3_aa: CASSPGQGTINEQFF
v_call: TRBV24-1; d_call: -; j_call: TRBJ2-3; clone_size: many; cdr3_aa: CATSDLETGERDTQYF
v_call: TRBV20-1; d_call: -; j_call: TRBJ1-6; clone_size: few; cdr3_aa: CSASPWGYNSPLHF
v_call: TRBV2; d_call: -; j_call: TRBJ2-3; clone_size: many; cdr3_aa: CASSPDGIKRDTQYF
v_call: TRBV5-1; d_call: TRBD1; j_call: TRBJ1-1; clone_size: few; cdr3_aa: CASSLSGTGSAEAFF
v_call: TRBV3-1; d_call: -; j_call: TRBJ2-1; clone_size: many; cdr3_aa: CASSSGTHNEQFF
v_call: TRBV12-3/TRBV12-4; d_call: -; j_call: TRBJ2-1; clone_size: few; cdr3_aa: CASSFWGLVNEQFF
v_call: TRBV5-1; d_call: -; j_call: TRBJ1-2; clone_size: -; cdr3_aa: CASTAQGNYGYTF
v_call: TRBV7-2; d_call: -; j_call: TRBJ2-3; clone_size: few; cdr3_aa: CASSRTQDTQYF
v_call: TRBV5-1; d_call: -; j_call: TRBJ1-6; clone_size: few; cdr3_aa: CASSSTDRGNSPLHF
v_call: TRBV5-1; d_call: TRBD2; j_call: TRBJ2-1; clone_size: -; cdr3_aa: CASRGGLAYNEQFF
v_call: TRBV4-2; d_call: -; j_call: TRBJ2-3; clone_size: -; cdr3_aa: CASSQPKERGVGGTDTQYF
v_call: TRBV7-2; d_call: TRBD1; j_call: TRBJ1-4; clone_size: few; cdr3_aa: CASSLQGARGSKLFF
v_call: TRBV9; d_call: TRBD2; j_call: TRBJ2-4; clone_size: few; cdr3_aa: CASSIRLAGASDSAKNIQYF
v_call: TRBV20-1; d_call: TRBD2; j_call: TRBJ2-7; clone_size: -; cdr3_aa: CSGETSGTYEQYF
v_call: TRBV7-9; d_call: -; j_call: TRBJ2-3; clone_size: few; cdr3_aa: CASSPGTSLITDTQYF
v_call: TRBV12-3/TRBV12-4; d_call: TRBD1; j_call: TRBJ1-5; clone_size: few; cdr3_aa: CASSFEPRQGIHSNQPQHF
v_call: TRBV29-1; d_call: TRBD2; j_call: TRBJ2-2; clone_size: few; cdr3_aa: CSVVLAGGTGELFF
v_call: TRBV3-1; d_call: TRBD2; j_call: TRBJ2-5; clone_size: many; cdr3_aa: CASSQSGLAGVETQYF
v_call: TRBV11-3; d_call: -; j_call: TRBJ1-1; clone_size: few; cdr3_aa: CASSLRQGEGNTEAFF
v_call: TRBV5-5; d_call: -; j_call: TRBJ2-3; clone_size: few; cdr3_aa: CASSLQGSPDTQYF
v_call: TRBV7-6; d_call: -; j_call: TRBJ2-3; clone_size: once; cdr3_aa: CASSLVLQDMQYF
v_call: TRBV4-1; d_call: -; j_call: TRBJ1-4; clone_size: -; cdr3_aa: CASSQMAGANEKLFF
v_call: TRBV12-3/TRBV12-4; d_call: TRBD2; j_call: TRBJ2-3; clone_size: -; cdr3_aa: CASSLGTSGRVPSTDTQYF
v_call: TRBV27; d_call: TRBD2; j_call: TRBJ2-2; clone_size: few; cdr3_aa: CASSPSGRASIAGELFF
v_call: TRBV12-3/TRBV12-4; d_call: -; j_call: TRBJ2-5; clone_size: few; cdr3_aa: CASSLGYRPGDF
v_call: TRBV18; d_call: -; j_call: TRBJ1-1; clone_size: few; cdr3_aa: CATRGHAEAFF
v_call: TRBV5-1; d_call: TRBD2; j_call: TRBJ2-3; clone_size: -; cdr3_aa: CASSDGTSERVDTQYF
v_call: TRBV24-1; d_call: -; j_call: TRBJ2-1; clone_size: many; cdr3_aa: CATSGSGQGRAEQFF
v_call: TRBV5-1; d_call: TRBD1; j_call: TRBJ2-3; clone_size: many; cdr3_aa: CASSGQGAVDTQYF
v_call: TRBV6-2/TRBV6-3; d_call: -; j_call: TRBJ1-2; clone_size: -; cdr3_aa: CASSGRWNYGYTF
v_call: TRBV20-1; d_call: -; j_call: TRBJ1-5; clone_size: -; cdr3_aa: CSARQGNNQPQHF
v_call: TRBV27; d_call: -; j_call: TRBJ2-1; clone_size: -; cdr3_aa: CASNLGADGNLYNEQFF
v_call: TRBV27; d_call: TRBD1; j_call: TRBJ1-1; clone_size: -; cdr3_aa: CASRRQGGNTEAFF
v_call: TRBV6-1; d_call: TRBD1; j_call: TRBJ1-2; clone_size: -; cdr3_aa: CASRLTGRTRGYGYTF
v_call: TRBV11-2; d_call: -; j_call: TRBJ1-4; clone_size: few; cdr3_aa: CANRRAENEKLFF
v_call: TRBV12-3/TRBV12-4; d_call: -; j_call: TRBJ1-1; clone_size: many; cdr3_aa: CASSLRGAHTEAFF
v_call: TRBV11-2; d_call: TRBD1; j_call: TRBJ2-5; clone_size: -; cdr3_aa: CASSSRQGARQETQYF
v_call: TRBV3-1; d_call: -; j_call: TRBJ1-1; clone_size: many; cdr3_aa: CASSHPRIGGRTEAFF
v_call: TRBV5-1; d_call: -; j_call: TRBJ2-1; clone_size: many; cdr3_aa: CASSLEGYEQFF